This T cell receptor beta chain is drawn from a study of blood T cell repertoires in COVID-19. Study overall: There were acute and convalescent COVID-19 samples, and they came from the United States, Italy and Spain.

V was pared by 2 bases and J by 0 bases, with 9 bases between. This CDR3 comprises 16 residues. The germline CDR1 and CDR2 sequences are SGHTS and YDEGEE. The table came from immunoSEQ multiplex PCR; TCRdb's copy has only in-frame clones and leaves some out. The sample includes hundreds of thousands of clones, 80% to 90% of them seen just once. Sequenced sample: peripheral blood. The sequence derives from a man at least 80 years old with acute or convalescent COVID-19. The J gene is TRBJ2-6, the V gene TRBV5-8; a weak D match, TRBD2 (6 bases). The CDR3 loop is CASSFGLTSGANVLTF. In DNA, the CDR3 is TGTGCCAGCAGCTTTGGACTAACCTCTGGGGCCAACGTCCTGACTTTC.